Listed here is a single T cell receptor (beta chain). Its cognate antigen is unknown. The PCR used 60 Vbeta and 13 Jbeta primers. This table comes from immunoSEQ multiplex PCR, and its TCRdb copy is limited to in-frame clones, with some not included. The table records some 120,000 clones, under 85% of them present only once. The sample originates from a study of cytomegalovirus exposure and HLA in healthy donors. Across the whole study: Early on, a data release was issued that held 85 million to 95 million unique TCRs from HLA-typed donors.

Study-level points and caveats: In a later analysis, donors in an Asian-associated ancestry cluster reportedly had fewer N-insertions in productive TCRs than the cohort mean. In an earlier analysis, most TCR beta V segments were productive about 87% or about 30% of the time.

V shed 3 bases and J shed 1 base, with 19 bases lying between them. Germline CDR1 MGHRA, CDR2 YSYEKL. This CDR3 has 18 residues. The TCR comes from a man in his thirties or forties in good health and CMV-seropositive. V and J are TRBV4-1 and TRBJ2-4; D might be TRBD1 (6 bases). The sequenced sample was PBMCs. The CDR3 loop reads CASSQPGQGSGAKNIQYF. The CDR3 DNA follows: TGCGCCAGCAGCCAGCCGGGGCAGGGGTCGGGGGCCAAAAACATTCAGTACTTC.